This T cell receptor beta chain was sequenced during a study of neurological immune-mediated disorders. TCRdb redid the calling of the 5' RACE reads with MiXCR, one entry per CDR3 protein. The sample has over 65,000 distinct CDR3 sequences, around a tenth seen once. General observations from the study: It was HTLV-1-associated myelopathy that showed the most TCR clonal expansion, while multiple sclerosis showed the least, falling below healthy controls.

This clonotype was detected ten times or more. Its antigen remains unknown. Input material: PBMCs. The receptor's source is a man aged 50 or older in good health.

CDR3 sequence reads: CASSLSPNTGELFF. The CDR3, as DNA: TGTGCCAGCAGTTTGTCCCCAAACACCGGGGAGCTGTTTTTT. This chain joins TRBV12-3 or TRBV12-4 and TRBJ2-2, with D uncertain. The CDR3 covers 14 residues. The V end was cut by 3 bases, the J end by 2 bases, with 7 bases between.